The 5 T cell receptor beta chains in this list originate from one sample, sequenced in a study of T cells expressing NK-cell markers. TCRdb reprocessed the 5' RACE reads; each CDR3 protein has one entry and no DNA is given. The sample has about 380,000 distinct CDR3 sequences. Material for sequencing was blood T cells: a sorted CD56 or NKG2C T cell subset, CD4+ or CD8+ T cells, or bulk PBMC T cells (not recorded which). The origin of the receptors is a man aged 18-70 years in good health.

V usage is TRBV6-2 or TRBV6-3 and J usage is TRBJ2-1; lacking DNA, the TRBD2 call made by TCRdb goes unchecked. Germline V gene sequence: CDR1 MNHEY, CDR2 SVGEGT. The CDR3 runs 16 residues. CDR3 region: CASRGIAGGSYNEQFF.

The chain couples TRBV3-1 to TRBJ2-3; TCRdb selects TRBD1, and the lack of DNA leaves this call unchecked. CDR1 LGHDT and CDR2 YNNKEL come from the germline V gene (reference sequence). The CDR3 covers 15 residues. Here the CDR3 reads CASSLGRVSTDTQYF.

This chain joins TRBV6-1 and TRBJ2-2. Germline V lookup: CDR1 MNHNS, CDR2 SASEGT. CDR3 length equals 15 residues. CDR3 in amino acids: CASSGKQKNTGELFF.

The chain carries TRBV21-1 and TRBJ1-2; TCRdb's D gene call, TRBD1, goes unchecked for lack of DNA. TRBV21-1 is given as a pseudogene. The CDR3 length is 17 residues. This chain's CDR3 is CASSKRGTGGGMCGYTF.

This CDR3 reads CASSLRTGGTEAFF. V usage is TRBV11-1 and J usage is TRBJ1-1; TCRdb returns TRBD1, unconfirmable since there is no DNA. This CDR3 has 14 residues. Germline CDR1 reads SGHAT; CDR2 reads FQDESV (reference sequence).